This record looks at one TCR beta chain sequence and its context. Patients were ruled out by autoimmune disease history or systemic immunosuppression. Blood sampling was done at baseline, cycle 4 day 1, and cycle 7 day 1. Method: immunoSEQ multiplex PCR; TCRdb's copy keeps in-frame clones and lacks some. In the table there are 75,000 or so clones, just under 85% of which are singletons. The sample originates from a study of OX40 agonist ivuxolimab in advanced cancers. Overall study context: Ivuxolimab, which patients received intravenously every 2 weeks, was dosed at 0.01 to 10 mg/kg. Averaging about 60 years in age, with a range of roughly 23 to 80, the cohort was about 86% male.

Germline CDR1 SGHTA, CDR2 FQGNSA. V dropped 5 bases and J dropped 4 bases, with 15 bases sitting between them. The CDR3 sequence is 14 residues long. Here the sequenced sample was CD4+ or CD8+ T cells sorted from blood, taken in a trial of the OX40 agonist ivuxolimab. The sequence was collected from an adult with an advanced solid tumor such as melanoma, head and neck, liver or kidney cancer. V gene TRBV7-2 combines with J gene TRBJ2-7, with D perhaps matching TRBD1 (6 bases). The CDR3 sequence is CASSNKPRGYEQYF. The CDR3 DNA reads TGTGCCAGCAGCAACAAACCCAGGGGTTACGAGCAGTACTTC. Combining the CDR3 with reference TRBV7-2 and TRBJ2-7 gives the whole variable domain GAGVSQSPSNKVTEKGKDVELRCDPISGHTALYWYRQSLGQGLEFLIYFQGNSAPDKSGLPSDRFSAERTGGSVSTLTIQRTQQEDSAVYLCASSNKPRGYEQYFGPGTRLTVT.